One and the same sample provided the 24 T cell receptor beta chains below, sequenced in a study of blood T cell repertoires in COVID-19. The method was immunoSEQ multiplex PCR; TCRdb's version includes in-frame clones alone and lacks a portion of them. This sample has under 300,000 clones, with approximately 89% found just once. Sequencing was done on a sample of peripheral blood. The origin of the receptors is a woman between 40 and 50 years old who had recovered from COVID-19.

The V gene is TRBV2, the J gene TRBJ2-2; TRBD1 matches 9 bases. CDR1 and CDR2 (germline): SNHLY, FYNNEI. There are 16 residues in the CDR3. V dropped 8 bases and J dropped 7; count of bases not matched to a gene: 14. The DNA of the CDR3 is TGTGCCAGCGGGGGAGAGGGACAGGGCATAAACGGGGAGCTGTTTTTT. Translating it yields CASGGEGQGINGELFF.

The CDR3 bases are TGCGCCAGCAGTTTGGCGGGAGGCTCCTACAATGAGCAGTTCTTC. This codes for CASSLAGGSYNEQFF. V gene TRBV4-3 combines with J gene TRBJ2-1, with TRBD2 identical over 8 bases. Germline V gene sequence: CDR1 LGHNA, CDR2 YSLEER. V lost 6 bases to trimming and J lost 0 bases; unmatched junction nucleotides: 4. The CDR3 length is 15 residues.

The genes are TRBV3-1 (or the pseudogene TRBV3-2) and TRBJ2-7, with D possibly TRBD2 on 6 matching bases. Trimming removed 3 bases from V and 4 bases from J, with 10 bases in between. Germline V lookup: CDR1 LGHDT, CDR2 YNNKEL (reference sequence). This CDR3 has 13 amino acids. CDR3 protein: CASSHGTLYEQYF. DNA of the CDR3: TGTGCCAGCAGCCACGGGACTTTATACGAGCAGTACTTC.

This clone was seen once. The chain joins TRBV5-8 to TRBJ2-2; TRBD1 agrees at 7 bases. Trimming cost V 1 base and J 6 bases; bases outside gene matches: 6. This CDR3 has 15 residues. Germline values: CDR1 SGHTS, CDR2 YDEGEE. The CDR3 sequence is CASSLQGQVSGELFF. In DNA form, the CDR3 reads TGTGCCAGCAGCTTGCAAGGACAGGTGTCCGGGGAGCTGTTTTTT.

CDR3 protein: CASSYNEQGPTQYF. CDR3 nucleotide sequence: TGTGCCAGCAGTTACAATGAGCAGGGTCCGACCCAGTACTTC. V and J are TRBV6-5 and TRBJ2-5; tentatively, D is TRBD1 (5 bases). The CDR3 is made up of 14 amino acids. Germline V gene sequence: CDR1 MNHEY, CDR2 SVGAGI. V shed 2 bases and J shed 7 bases, with 14 bases lying between them.

The chain has TRBV19 and TRBJ2-3; 7 bases line up with TRBD2. This CDR3 has 15 residues. Germline CDR1 LNHDA, CDR2 SQIVND (reference sequence). V dropped 5 bases and J dropped 5; count of bases not matched to a gene: 10. DNA for the CDR3: TGTGCCAGTAGTCTCCTGGCGGGAGAAATAGATACGCAGTATTTT. Translation: CASSLLAGEIDTQYF.

This CDR3 is CASSAAGAQHF. For the CDR3, the DNA is TGTGCCAGCAGTGCCGCGGGGGCACAGCATTTT. The rearrangement joins TRBV12-3 or TRBV12-4 to TRBJ1-5; D is perhaps TRBD1 (6 bases). V was pared by 5 bases and J by 13 bases, with 12 bases between. This CDR3 spans 11 amino acids.

This chain joins TRBV6-5 and TRBJ1-1; tentatively, D is TRBD1 (5 bases). V dropped 5 bases and J dropped 4 bases, with 11 bases sitting between them. The CDR3 runs to 13 residues. Germline V gene sequence: CDR1 MNHEY, CDR2 SVGAGI. The CDR3 DNA is TGTGCCAGCAGTACCAAGGGGTCCACTGAAGCTTTCTTT. Translation gives CASSTKGSTEAFF.

J is TRBJ2-7 and V is TRBV10-3; the D gene is possibly TRBD1 (6 bases). Germline assignment: CDR1 ENHRY and CDR2 SYGVKD. Trimming stripped 8 bases from V and 6 bases from J, with 17 bases between. The CDR3 sequence is 13 residues long. CDR3 residues: CAIAGKGVFEQYF. For the CDR3, the DNA is TGTGCCATCGCTGGGAAGGGGGTCTTCGAGCAGTACTTC.

CDR3 amino acids: CASSLHGQALNYGYTF. The DNA of the CDR3 is TGTGCCAGCAGTCTCCACGGACAGGCGTTAAACTATGGCTACACCTTC. The gene calls are TRBV28 and TRBJ1-2; 7 bases align to TRBD1. The CDR3 length is 16 residues. V was clipped by 5 bases and J by 2 bases; unmatched bases: 11. Germline V gene lookup returns CDR1 MDHEN and CDR2 SYDVKM.

This clone has more than one count but fewer than ten. The V call is TRBV6-6, the J call TRBJ1-2, with a weak D call TRBD1 (6 bases). The length of the CDR3 is 14 residues. V lost 0 bases and J 5 bases, leaving 10 bases between the germline ends. The germline gives CDR1 MNHNY, CDR2 SVGAGI (reference sequence). CDR3 sequence: CASSYSTQGYGYTF. The DNA for the CDR3 is TGTGCCAGCAGTTACTCGACCCAGGGGTATGGCTACACCTTC.

This clone was seen a handful of times. The V gene is TRBV9, the J gene TRBJ2-3; D is ambiguous. The V gene's germline CDR1 is SGDLS and CDR2 YYNGEE. The length of the CDR3 is 15 residues. Trimming pared 4 bases from V and 5 bases from J, leaving 17 bases between. The CDR3 loop is CASSPGWPMRDTQYF. The DNA of the CDR3 is TGTGCCAGCAGCCCCGGGTGGCCGATGCGAGATACGCAGTATTTT.

The chain couples TRBV5-1 to TRBJ2-2; TRBD2 aligns across 11 bases. V lost 0 bases to trimming and J lost 5 bases; unmatched junction nucleotides: 6. The V gene's germline CDR1 is SGHRS and CDR2 YFSETQ. The CDR3 contains 17 residues. The CDR3 protein is CASSLDSGGARTGELFF. For the CDR3, the DNA is TGCGCCAGCAGCTTGGATAGCGGGGGGGCGAGAACCGGGGAGCTGTTTTTT.

V and J are TRBV4-3 and TRBJ2-1; 7 nucleotides match TRBD1. Unmatched junction bases numbered 7, after V lost 0 bases and J lost 2 bases. CDR3 length equals 17 residues. Germline loops: CDR1 LGHNA, CDR2 YSLEER. DNA of the CDR3: TGCGCCAGCAGCCAAGATAATTTCCAGGGGGCCTACAATGAGCAGTTCTTC. This translates into CASSQDNFQGAYNEQFF.

A word on this clone: Just one base apart from a much larger clone, this may be a read error. Other nucleotide sequences in the sample specify the same CDR3. This sequence joins TRBV9 and TRBJ2-1; 9 bases map to TRBD2. Trimming took 0 bases from V and 3 from J; bases not matched to a gene: 4. The germline V gene encodes CDR1 SGDLS and CDR2 YYNGEE. The CDR3 sequence is 16 residues long. CDR3 nucleotides: TGTGCCAGCAGCGTAGTTTCTAGCGGGGTCTACAATGAGCAGTTCTTC. This translates into CASSVVSSGVYNEQFF.

The chain joins TRBV5-1 to TRBJ2-1; D is perhaps TRBD2 (6 bases). V lost 0 bases, J lost 5 bases, and 12 bases lay in between. CDR3 length: 15 amino acids. Germline values: CDR1 SGHRS, CDR2 YFSETQ. CDR3 residues: CASSLVPGTHNEQFF. The CDR3 DNA reads as TGCGCCAGCAGCTTGGTGCCAGGGACTCACAATGAGCAGTTCTTC.

V and J are TRBV7-6 and TRBJ1-5; 9 bases fit TRBD1. CDR3 length: 15 amino acids. Germline CDR1 and CDR2: SGHVS and FNYEAQ. Losses at the gene ends were 5 bases for V and 3 bases for J; bases not matched to a gene: 5. The CDR3 nucleotides read TGTGCCAGCAGCCACGGGACAGGGTTCAATCAGCCCCAGCATTTT. The encoded protein is CASSHGTGFNQPQHF.

This sequence joins TRBV3-1 (or the pseudogene TRBV3-2) and TRBJ2-5; TRBD2 matches 11 bases. V was clipped by 1 base and J by 2 bases; unmatched bases: 6. CDR3 length: 17 amino acids. The germline gives CDR1 LGHDT, CDR2 YNNKEL (reference sequence). CDR3 DNA: TGTGCCAGCAGCCAAGGTGTAGCGGGGGGGGGTCAAGAGACCCAGTACTTC. Translation gives CASSQGVAGGGQETQYF.

The chain links TRBV9 to TRBJ1-2; D ambiguous. V dropped 0 bases and J dropped 9 bases, with 9 bases sitting between them. From germline, CDR1 is SGDLS and CDR2 YYNGEE. CDR3 length: 12 amino acids. The CDR3 bases are TGTGCCAGCAGCGTAGACCAGGAAAGCTACACCTTC. Its protein product is CASSVDQESYTF. The variable domain in full, with the rest retrieved from reference TRBV9 and TRBJ1-2, is DSGVTQTPKHLITATGQRVTLRCSPRSGDLSVYWYQQSLDQGLQFLIQYYNGEERAKGNILERFSAQQFPDLHSELNLSSLELGDSALYFCASSVDQESYTFGSGTRLTVV.

The chain has TRBV3-1 (or the pseudogene TRBV3-2) and TRBJ2-1; D is ambiguous. Trimming stripped 2 bases from V and 0 bases from J, with 20 bases between. Germline V gives CDR1 LGHDT, CDR2 YNNKEL (reference sequence). CDR3 length: 19 residues. In nucleotides, the CDR3 is TGTGCCAGCAGCCAAAAGAAGTTACGCGGCGGTAGCTCCTACAATGAGCAGTTCTTC. Translated, it gives CASSQKKLRGGSSYNEQFF.

This clone was recorded a few times. The chain is built from TRBV2 and TRBJ1-5, with D tentatively TRBD1 (5 bases). This CDR3 spans 15 amino acids. Germline CDR1 is SNHLY and CDR2 is FYNNEI. Trimming shortened V by 2 bases and J by 0 bases, and 8 bases separated the two germline ends. In DNA, the CDR3 is TGTGCCAGCAGTGAAAGGCAGGGTAGCAATCAGCCCCAGCATTTT. Protein sequence: CASSERQGSNQPQHF.

This chain uses TRBV7-9 with TRBJ2-3, with TRBD2 identical over 12 bases. There are 17 residues in the CDR3. Germline loops: CDR1 SEHNR, CDR2 FQNEAQ (reference sequence). J was trimmed by 8 bases and V by 5 bases; bases with no gene match: 14. The CDR3 coding sequence is TGTGCCAGCAGCGCAGACCCCCTAGCGGGGGGGCCGGGTACGCAGTATTTT. It translates to CASSADPLAGGPGTQYF.

This clone occurred a few times. V gene TRBV20-1 combines with J gene TRBJ1-1; D is unclear. V was trimmed by 7 bases and J by 5 bases, leaving 8 bases between them. The V gene's germline CDR1 is DFQATT and CDR2 SNEGSKA (reference sequence). This CDR3 contains 10 residues. DNA for the CDR3: TGCAGTGTAGTTACGACTGAAGCTTTCTTT. It yields the protein CSVVTTEAFF.

This clone is categorized as medium-sized. The chain carries TRBV5-6 and TRBJ2-1, with a weak D call TRBD2 (6 bases). Germline assignment: CDR1 SGHDT and CDR2 YYEEEE. The CDR3 runs to 14 residues. Trimming left V 6 bases short and J 8 bases short, with 18 bases between. The CDR3 DNA is TGTGCCAGCATGGAGGGAACCCTTCTATATGAGCAGTTCTTC. Its translation: CASMEGTLLYEQFF.